The clone carrying this TCR beta chain occurred once. This sample is drawn from a study of blood T cell repertoires in COVID-19. Looking at the study overall: Samples taken during acute and convalescent COVID-19 were collected in the United States, Italy and Spain. T cells, B-cell-depleted T cells, or PBMCs supplied cDNA or gDNA.

V was pared by 6 bases and J by 10 bases, with 21 bases between. The CDR3 extends over 14 amino acids. The germline gives CDR1 WSHSY, CDR2 SAAADI. Per the authors' pipeline: Quantification of nucleated cells was approximated via reference gene primer amplification. Libraries were prepared by immunoSEQ multiplex PCR; TCRdb keeps only in-frame clonotypes and omits some of them. The V and J calls and the clone size are those of that table, but D and trimming were determined from the DNA. The sample lists 200,000 to 300,000 clones, around 84% occurring once. The clonotype was recovered from a woman between 40 and 55 years old who had recovered from COVID-19. Specimen: peripheral blood. The rearrangement links TRBV10-2 to TRBJ1-1; D is possibly TRBD1 (5 bases). In DNA form, the CDR3 reads TGCGCCAGCAGCTCCGGGAGAGGGGAGGTTGGAGCTTTCTTT. It yields the protein CASSSGRGEVGAFF.